Presented here are 22 T cell receptor beta chains from one specimen sequenced in a study of identical twins. MiXCR, applied by TCRdb to the 5' RACE reads, yields one record per CDR3 protein. The top ten clones hold approximately 7% of a sample with under 350,000 distinct CDR3 sequences, nearly 9.5% of them seen once. This sample also appeared in a second study, on yellow fever vaccine responses in identical twins.

The specimen sequenced was CD8+ T cells sorted from blood. The receptors shown here come from a woman aged 18-29 years in good health.

The J gene is TRBJ2-1, the V gene TRBV7-2; D perhaps matches TRBD2 (6 bases). Germline values: CDR1 SGHTA, CDR2 FQGNSA. The CDR3 length is 15 residues. Trimming took 10 bases from V and 3 from J, leaving 19 bases between them. This CDR3 is CAIRVAEIDYNEQFF. The CDR3 bases are TGTGCCATTAGGGTAGCGGAGATAGACTACAATGAGCAGTTCTTC.

The genes are TRBV7-6 and TRBJ2-7; D might be TRBD2 (7 bases). The V end was cut by 3 bases, the J end by 2 bases, with 20 bases between. The V gene's germline CDR1 is SGHVS and CDR2 FNYEAQ. This CDR3 has 17 amino acids. Here the CDR3 reads CASSLLAAGEGAYEQYF. The DNA for the CDR3 is TGTGCCAGCAGCTTGTTGGCCGCTGGGGAGGGGGCCTACGAGCAGTACTTC.

CDR3 sequence: CAINPDRGNTDTQYF. DNA for the CDR3: TGTGCCATCAACCCGGACAGGGGGAACACAGATACGCAGTATTTT. The chain recombines TRBV10-3 with TRBJ2-3, with 10 bases aligning to TRBD1. This CDR3 is 15 amino acids long. J gave up 2 bases and V 7 bases, and 6 bases lay outside the gene matches. The germline V gene has CDR1 ENHRY and CDR2 SYGVKD.

This clonotype has just a few counts. The chain couples TRBV29-1 to TRBJ2-7; TRBD1 aligns across 11 bases. With 6 bases clipped from V and 4 bases from J, the junction kept 8 bases outside the gene matches. This CDR3 has 14 amino acids. Germline CDR1 reads SQVTM; CDR2 reads ANQGSEA. The CDR3 region is CSVGDRGIEYEQYF. The CDR3 DNA sequence: TGCAGCGTAGGGGACAGGGGGATCGAATACGAGCAGTACTTC.

This clonotype was seen at least ten times. Written as DNA, the CDR3 is TGTGCCAGCAGCGCATCCACCGGACTAGCCCCAGATACGCAGTATTTT. Protein: CASSASTGLAPDTQYF. The chain has TRBV12-3 or TRBV12-4 and TRBJ2-3, with 8 positions matching TRBD2. The ends lost 6 bases at V and 4 bases at J; junction bases unmatched: 12. The CDR3 extends over 16 amino acids.

CDR3: CASNGGQVGTEAFF. In nucleotides, the CDR3 is TGTGCCAGTAACGGTGGGCAGGTCGGCACTGAAGCTTTCTTT. V and J are TRBV6-1 and TRBJ1-1; D is ambiguous. CDR1 is MNHNS, CDR2 SASEGT, per germline. The CDR3 runs 14 residues. Trimming took off 9 bases at V and 4 bases at J, with 18 bases between the two ends.

This clonotype was counted between two and nine times. The gene calls are TRBV9 and TRBJ2-7, with unresolved D. The CDR3 spans 12 residues. V gave up 0 bases and J gave up 6 bases, with 7 bases separating them. Germline V gene lookup returns CDR1 SGDLS and CDR2 YYNGEE. CDR3 DNA: TGTGCCAGCAGCGTAGGGATGGGCGAGCAGTACTTC. Amino acid sequence: CASSVGMGEQYF.

V gene TRBV27 combines with J gene TRBJ2-1; D perhaps matches TRBD2 (6 bases). Germline V lookup: CDR1 MNHEY, CDR2 SMNVEV (reference sequence). Trimming removed 1 base at V and 1 base at J, with 8 bases between. CDR3 length: 15 residues. CDR3 sequence: CASSLLLASYNEQFF. The CDR3, as DNA: TGTGCCAGCAGTTTATTACTAGCTTCCTACAATGAGCAGTTCTTC.

There are many counts of this clonotype. The gene calls are TRBV29-1 and TRBJ2-7; possible D gene TRBD1, 6 bases. Looked up from germline, CDR1 is SQVTM and CDR2 is ANQGSEA. Trimming removed 7 bases at V and 5 bases at J, with 12 bases between. The CDR3 has 11 amino acids. The CDR3 sequence: CSALQGHEQYF. The CDR3 nucleotides read TGCAGCGCACTACAGGGCCACGAGCAGTACTTC.

This sequence joins TRBV10-3 and TRBJ2-1, with 10 bases aligning to TRBD2. Germline values: CDR1 ENHRY, CDR2 SYGVKD. With 0 bases clipped from V and 9 bases from J, the junction kept 5 bases outside the gene matches. The CDR3 is 15 residues long. The CDR3, as DNA: TGTGCCATCAGTGAGTCCCAGCGGGAGGGATCTGAGCAGTTCTTC. It translates to CAISESQREGSEQFF.

The CDR3, as DNA: TGCAGCGTTGGGGACCAACTGTCCTACAATGAGCAGTTCTTC. Its protein product is CSVGDQLSYNEQFF. The chain employs TRBV29-1 and TRBJ2-1; D is tentatively TRBD1 or TRBD2 (5 bases each). From germline, CDR1 is SQVTM and CDR2 ANQGSEA. With 4 bases removed from V and 1 base from J, the gap between germline ends came to 11 bases. The CDR3 length is 14 residues.

This clonotype occurred many times. The chain has TRBV20-1 and TRBJ2-3; no clear D gene. Germline values: CDR1 DFQATT, CDR2 SNEGSKA (reference sequence). This CDR3 has 13 residues. V lost 3 bases and J lost 0, with 7 bases in between. CDR3 sequence (DNA): TGCAGTGCTAGGGACCTTAGCACAGATACGCAGTATTTT. Translated, it gives CSARDLSTDTQYF.

At least ten counts were recorded for this clonotype. J is TRBJ2-1 and V is TRBV29-1; no firm D call. Germline CDR1 SQVTM, CDR2 ANQGSEA. Trimming shortened V by 0 bases and J by 4 bases, and 19 bases separated the two germline ends. The CDR3 loop spans 17 amino acids. CDR3 coding DNA: TGCAGCGTTGAAGAGGCCATTACATTTATACCATACAATGAGCAGTTCTTC. Translating it yields CSVEEAITFIPYNEQFF.

The gene calls are TRBV4-2 and TRBJ2-5; TRBD2 aligns across 8 bases. Germline CDR1 is LGHNA and CDR2 is YNFKEQ. This CDR3 region has 18 residues. J was trimmed by 4 bases and V by 0 bases; bases with no gene match: 13. The CDR3 loop is CASSQEPSGSSSVETQYF. The CDR3 nucleotides read TGTGCCAGCAGCCAAGAACCCAGCGGGAGTAGTAGTGTAGAGACCCAGTACTTC.

The sample holds many counts of this clonotype. The chain joins TRBV12-3 or TRBV12-4 to TRBJ2-2; D is ambiguous. V lost 2 bases, J lost 4 bases, and 2 bases lay in between. The CDR3 consists of 12 residues. The CDR3: CASSLITGELFF. The CDR3 DNA is TGTGCCAGCAGTTTAATCACCGGGGAGCTGTTTTTT.

This clonotype was found a few times. V gene TRBV28 combines with J gene TRBJ2-1, with no clear D. Trimming removed 0 bases from V and 7 bases from J, with 7 bases in between. Germline CDR1 MDHEN, CDR2 SYDVKM. There are 13 residues in the CDR3. CDR3 amino acids: CASSLWGINEQFF. The CDR3 bases are TGTGCCAGCAGTTTATGGGGGATAAATGAGCAGTTCTTC.

This clonotype has just a few counts. V gene TRBV5-1 combines with J gene TRBJ2-1; 7 positions agree with TRBD2. After removal of 4 bases from V and 9 bases from J, the junction contained 19 bases not matched to a gene. The V gene's germline CDR1 is SGHRS and CDR2 YFSETQ. This CDR3 is built from 17 residues. CDR3 in DNA: TGCGCCAGCAGCCTACGTCTGGGGACTAACCAGTTCGGTGAGCAGTTCTTC. It yields the protein CASSLRLGTNQFGEQFF.

This clonotype was recorded at least ten times. The chain uses TRBV10-3 and TRBJ1-4; 8 bases map to TRBD1. The germline CDR1 and CDR2 sequences are ENHRY and SYGVKD. V trimming: 4 bases; J trimming: 1 base; junction bases outside the gene matches: 11. This CDR3 spans 18 amino acids. CDR3 loop: CAISVTGQGGGTNEKLFF. CDR3 nucleotides: TGTGCCATCAGTGTTACCGGACAGGGTGGAGGAACTAATGAAAAACTGTTTTTT.

This clonotype was seen many times. This sequence joins TRBV21-1 and TRBJ2-3; TRBD2, as called in the table, went unchecked against the DNA. TRBV21-1 is marked as a pseudogene. The CDR3 is 16 residues long. DNA for the CDR3: TGTGCCAGCAGGGGGTTAGCGGACCTCAGCACAGATACGCAGTATTTT. Residues: CASRGLADLSTDTQYF.

The chain carries TRBV20-1 and TRBJ2-3; 14 bases are shared with TRBD2. J lost 4 bases, V lost 4 bases, and 16 bases had no gene match. Germline assignment: CDR1 DFQATT and CDR2 SNEGSKA (reference sequence). The CDR3 has 19 residues. This chain's CDR3 is CSAIPGLAGAGASADTQYF. CDR3 DNA: TGCAGTGCTATTCCGGGACTAGCGGGAGCGGGAGCTAGCGCAGATACGCAGTATTTT.

This clonotype was counted ten times or more. The chain has TRBV20-1 and TRBJ2-5, with D perhaps matching TRBD1 (6 bases). V was pared by 0 bases and J by 5 bases, with 16 bases between. Germline CDR1 DFQATT, CDR2 SNEGSKA (reference sequence). This CDR3 region has 15 residues. CDR3 DNA sequence: TGCAGTGCTAGAGATCTCTACGGACAGTGGGAGACCCAGTACTTC. Encoded protein: CSARDLYGQWETQYF.

The V and J genes are TRBV20-1 and TRBJ2-1; 8 positions match TRBD2. With V trimmed by 6 bases and J by 7 bases, 8 bases remained unmatched. In germline, CDR1 is DFQATT, CDR2 SNEGSKA (reference sequence). CDR3 size: 13 residues. CDR3 nucleotide sequence: TGCAGTGCCGCCCGGGGGGGTGGGAATGAGCAGTTCTTC. Protein: CSAARGGGNEQFF.